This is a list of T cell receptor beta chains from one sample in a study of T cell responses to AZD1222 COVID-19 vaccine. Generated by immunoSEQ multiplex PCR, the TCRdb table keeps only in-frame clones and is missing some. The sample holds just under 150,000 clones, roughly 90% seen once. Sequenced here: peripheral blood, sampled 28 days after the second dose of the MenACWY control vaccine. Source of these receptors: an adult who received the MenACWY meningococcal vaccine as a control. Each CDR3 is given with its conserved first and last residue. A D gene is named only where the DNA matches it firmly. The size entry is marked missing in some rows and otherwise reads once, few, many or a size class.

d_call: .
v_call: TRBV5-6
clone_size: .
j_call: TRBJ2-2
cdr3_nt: TGTGCCAGCAGCTTAGGGGGAGGGGTGTACACCGGGGAGCTGTTTTTT
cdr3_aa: CASSLGGGVYTGELFF

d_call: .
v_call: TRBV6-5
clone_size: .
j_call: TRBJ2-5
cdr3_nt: TGTGCCAGCAGTTACGTTGGGGGCCAAGAGACCCAGTACTTC
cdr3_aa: CASSYVGGQETQYF

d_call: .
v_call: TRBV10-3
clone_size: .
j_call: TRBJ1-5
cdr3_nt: TGTGCCATCAAGACAGAAAATCAGCCCCAGCATTTT
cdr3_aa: CAIKTENQPQHF

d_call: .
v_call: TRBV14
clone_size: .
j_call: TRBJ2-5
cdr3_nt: TGTGCCAGCAGCCAAGTCGGAGGGTGGGAGACCCAGTACTTC
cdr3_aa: CASSQVGGWETQYF

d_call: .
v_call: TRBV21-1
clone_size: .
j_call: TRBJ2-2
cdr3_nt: TGTGCCAGCAGGCTTAGCGGGGGGAGGGTCACCGGGGAGCTGTTTTTT
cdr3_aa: CASRLSGGRVTGELFF

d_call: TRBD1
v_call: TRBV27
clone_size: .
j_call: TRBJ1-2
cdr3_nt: TGTGCCAGCAGTTCGCCCGGGACAGACCGTCCTGGCTACACCTTC
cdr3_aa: CASSSPGTDRPGYTF

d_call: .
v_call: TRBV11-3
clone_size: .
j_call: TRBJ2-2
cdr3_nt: TGTGCCAGCAGCTTAGCCACCGGGGAGCTGTTTTTT
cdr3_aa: CASSLATGELFF

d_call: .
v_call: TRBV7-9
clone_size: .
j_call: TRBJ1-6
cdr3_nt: TGTGCCAGCAGCCCCAGTCCCTCCAATTCACCCCTCCACTTT
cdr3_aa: CASSPSPSNSPLHF

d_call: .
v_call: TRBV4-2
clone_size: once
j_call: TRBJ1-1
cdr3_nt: TGTGCCAGCAGCCTCTACGATATGAACACTGAAGCTTTCTTT
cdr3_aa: CASSLYDMNTEAFF

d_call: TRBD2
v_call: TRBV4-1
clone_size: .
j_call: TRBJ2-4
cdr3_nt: TGCGCCAGCAGCCAAGCCCGCGGGGGGGAGGCTGAGAGCATTCAGTACTTC
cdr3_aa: CASSQARGGEAESIQYF

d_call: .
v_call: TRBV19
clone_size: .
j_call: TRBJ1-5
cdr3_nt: TGTGCCAGTAGTATAGGGAGGGAAAGGGGAAGCAATCAGCCCCAGCATTTT
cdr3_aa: CASSIGRERGSNQPQHF

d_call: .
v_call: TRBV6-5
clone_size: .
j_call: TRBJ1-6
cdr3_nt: TGTGCCAGCAGTTACTCCGGGGATTCACCCCTCCACTTT
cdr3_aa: CASSYSGDSPLHF

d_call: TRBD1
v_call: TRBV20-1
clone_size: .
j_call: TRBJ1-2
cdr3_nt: TGCAGTGCTAGTGGACAGGGGAACTATGGCTACACCTTC
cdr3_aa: CSASGQGNYGYTF

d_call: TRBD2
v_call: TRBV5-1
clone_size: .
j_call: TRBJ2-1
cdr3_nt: TGCGCCAGCAGCTTAGAGTCTAGCGGGAACGATGAGCAGTTCTTC
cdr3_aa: CASSLESSGNDEQFF

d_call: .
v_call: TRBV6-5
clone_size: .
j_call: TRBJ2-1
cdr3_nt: TGTGCCAGCAGTTACGTCGGCTACCCATCCTACAATGAGCAGTTCTTC
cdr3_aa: CASSYVGYPSYNEQFF